These T cell receptor beta chains were read from a single sample in a study of T cells in Graves' hyperthyroidism and ophthalmopathy. TCRdb itself ran the multiplex PCR reads through MiXCR, one entry per CDR3 protein. The data contain hundreds of thousands of distinct CDR3 sequences, approximately 15% of them seen just once; the ten biggest clones take up around 4.5%. Sequenced: blood. Every receptor here comes from a woman aged 40 to 50 with Graves' ophthalmopathy. Each CDR3 is given with its conserved first and last residue. D genes are given only for firm matches. Only part of the rows carry a size: once, few, many, or a class if the clone is expanded.

clone size | J gene | D gene | V gene | CDR3 DNA | CDR3 protein
many | TRBJ2-5 | TRBD2 | TRBV6-2/TRBV6-3 | TGTGCCAGCGACTGGGGGACTAGCGGGAAGGAGACCCAGTACTTC | CASDWGTSGKETQYF
NA | TRBJ2-2 | TRBD1 | TRBV5-6 | TGTGCCAGCAGCTTGGAACCGGGACAGGGGAACACCGGGGAGCTGTTTTTT | CASSLEPGQGNTGELFF
few | TRBJ1-1 | NA | TRBV6-2/TRBV6-3 | TGTGCCAGCAGACCCTTCCGCTGGGAGGCTGGCTCTGGAGCTGAAGCTTTCTTT | CASRPFRWEAGSGAEAFF
few | TRBJ1-1 | NA | TRBV30 | TGTGCCTGGAGTCCCTCTAATACGGACAGAGAGGCTTTCTTT | CAWSPSNTDREAFF
few | TRBJ1-2 | NA | TRBV27 | TGTGCCAGCAGTTTTGCTCCTAACTATGGCTACACCTTC | CASSFAPNYGYTF
many | TRBJ2-7 | NA | TRBV19 | TGTGCCACCTCCTCCCGGGCACGGAACTACGAGCAGTACTTC | CATSSRARNYEQYF
few | TRBJ2-7 | NA | TRBV11-1 | TGTGCCAGCAAATGGACCCCTGAAGTTAACGAGCAGTACTTC | CASKWTPEVNEQYF
many | TRBJ2-5 | NA | TRBV7-2 | TGTGCCAGCAGCGTCACCGGGACGACAGGAGAGACCCAGTACTTC | CASSVTGTTGETQYF
few | TRBJ1-1 | NA | TRBV20-1 | TGCAGTGCTAGATCTACCGGGACTGAAGCTTTCTTT | CSARSTGTEAFF
NA | TRBJ2-5 | TRBD2 | TRBV3-1 | TGTGCCAGCAGCCAAGCGGGGACTAGCGGGAGCAGGGACAAAGGGACCCAGTACTTC | CASSQAGTSGSRDKGTQYF
NA | TRBJ2-7 | TRBD1 | TRBV10-3 | TGTGCCATCACGGGGACAGGGTCTGTCGACGAGCAGTACTTC | CAITGTGSVDEQYF
NA | TRBJ2-1 | TRBD2 | TRBV7-2 | TGTGCCAGCAGCTTGGCGCTAGCGGGAGGGTACAATGAGCAGTTCTTC | CASSLALAGGYNEQFF
NA | TRBJ1-1 | NA | TRBV5-1 | TGCGCCAGCAGCTTGCTGGGATTAGACTCTTTCTTT | CASSLLGLDSFF
NA | TRBJ2-7 | TRBD2 | TRBV20-1 | TGCAGTGCTCTCGGACTAGCGGGAGGACAGAGCTCCTACGAGCAGTACTTC | CSALGLAGGQSSYEQYF
NA | TRBJ2-7 | TRBD2 | TRBV12-3/TRBV12-4 | TGTGCCAGCAGTCCAGGGACTAGCGGGAGCCCGGGGGAGCAGTACTTC | CASSPGTSGSPGEQYF
many | TRBJ2-2 | NA | TRBV5-4 | TGTGCCAGCAGCTTGGAATCAAGAGGGATTGGAACCGGGGAGCTGTTTTTT | CASSLESRGIGTGELFF
NA | TRBJ2-7 | NA | TRBV10-3 | TGTGCCATCAGGCCACTAAGCGGCTACGAGCAGTACTTC | CAIRPLSGYEQYF
many | TRBJ2-7 | NA | TRBV5-5 | TGTGCCAGCAGCTCCAACGTCGGGGCCCATGCCTACGAGCAGTACTTC | CASSSNVGAHAYEQYF
few | TRBJ2-2 | NA | TRBV30 | TGTGCCTGGAGTGCGAACGGGGCGGACACCGGGGAGCTGTTTTTT | CAWSANGADTGELFF
many | TRBJ1-1 | TRBD1 | TRBV10-3 | TGTGCCATCAGTGGAGGACAGGGGGCGACCACTGAAGCTTTCTTT | CAISGGQGATTEAFF
few | TRBJ2-5 | TRBD1 | TRBV5-1 | TGCGCCAGCAGCTTGGGAGGGGGCATAGAGACCCAGTACTTC | CASSLGGGIETQYF
many | TRBJ2-5 | NA | TRBV10-3 | TGTGCCATCAGTGACCCAACTAACAGGGATGGAGAGACCCAGTACTTC | CAISDPTNRDGETQYF
NA | TRBJ1-2 | NA | TRBV7-8 | TGTGCCAGCAGCTCCAGGACATCCCATGGCTACACCTTC | CASSSRTSHGYTF
NA | TRBJ1-1 | NA | TRBV6-2/TRBV6-3 | TGTGCCAGCACCCAAGGGTCCAGGACTGAAGCTTTCTTT | CASTQGSRTEAFF
many | TRBJ1-1 | TRBD1 | TRBV29-1 | TGCAGCGTTGTTCAGGGGGATATGAACACTGAAGCTTTCTTT | CSVVQGDMNTEAFF
many | TRBJ1-3 | NA | TRBV11-2 | TGTGCCAGCAGAGCGGGACTTTCTGGAAACACCATATATTTT | CASRAGLSGNTIYF
NA | TRBJ2-5 | NA | TRBV29-1 | TGCAGCGCCCTTTCGGAGACCCAGTACTTC | CSALSETQYF
NA | TRBJ2-7 | NA | TRBV3-1 | TGTGCCAGCAGCCCGATGGGGGTCTACGAGCAGTACTTC | CASSPMGVYEQYF
many | TRBJ1-2 | NA | TRBV19 | TGTGCCAGTAGTAAGGGGCTTGCCTATGGCTACACCTTC | CASSKGLAYGYTF
NA | TRBJ1-1 | TRBD1 | TRBV11-3 | TGTGCCAGCAGCCCCTACGGGACAGGGCCTGAAGCTTTCTTT | CASSPYGTGPEAFF
NA | TRBJ2-5 | TRBD1 | TRBV5-5 | TGTGCCAGCAGCCCCCGTTTGGGACAGATTCAAGAGACCCAGTACTTC | CASSPRLGQIQETQYF
few | TRBJ2-6 | NA | TRBV11-2 | TGTGCCAGCAGCTTATATCCACAGGGATCGGTCTCTGGGGCCAACGTCCTGACTTTC | CASSLYPQGSVSGANVLTF
NA | TRBJ2-4 | NA | TRBV11-2 | TGTGCCAGCAGCTTAGGACAGGCAAACATTCAGTACTTC | CASSLGQANIQYF
NA | TRBJ1-5 | NA | TRBV6-1 | TGTGCCAGCAGTGAAGCGACACTGGGGGGTGGCCAGCCCCAGCATTTT | CASSEATLGGGQPQHF
many | TRBJ2-5 | NA | TRBV6-5 | TGTGCCAGCAGTTACGGGGCAGAGACCCAGTACTTC | CASSYGAETQYF
NA | TRBJ2-6 | TRBD1 | TRBV29-1 | TGCAGCGTTTCACAGCCGGGACAGGACAACGTCCTGACTTTC | CSVSQPGQDNVLTF
few | TRBJ1-5 | NA | TRBV12-5 | TGTGCTGGTGGTTTGGAGCAGCCCCAGCATTTT | CAGGLEQPQHF
NA | TRBJ2-7 | NA | TRBV18 | TGTGCCAGCTCACTCCTCGACGGAGACTACGAGCAGTACTTC | CASSLLDGDYEQYF
NA | TRBJ1-6 | TRBD1 | TRBV6-4 | TGTGCCAGCAGTGACCCCCGGGACAGGGAGGTCCCGCCCTATAATTCACCCCTCCACTTT | CASSDPRDREVPPYNSPLHF
many | TRBJ2-7 | NA | TRBV19 | TGTGCCAGTAGTACGCTGACTTACTACGAGCAGTACTTC | CASSTLTYYEQYF
many | TRBJ2-7 | TRBD1 | TRBV7-9 | TGTGCCAGCAGCTTGGACAGGGGATCCCCCTACGAGCAGTACTTC | CASSLDRGSPYEQYF